The 26 T cell receptor beta chains presented below share a single source sample, sequenced in a study of blood T cell repertoires in COVID-19. The assay was immunoSEQ multiplex PCR, and TCRdb's table has in-frame clones only and misses some. This table has about 62,000 clones, more than 90% appearing once. Sequencing was done on a sample of peripheral blood. Receptor source: a human donor in a cohort sampled during active COVID-19.

The rearrangement joins TRBV7-9 to TRBJ1-4; D gene ambiguous. There are 13 residues in the CDR3. V gave up 5 bases and J gave up 7 bases, with 11 bases separating them. Germline V gives CDR1 SEHNR, CDR2 FQNEAQ (reference sequence). The CDR3 DNA reads TGTGCCAGCAGCCCGTCTCTGTTTGAAAAACTGTTTTTT. This encodes CASSPSLFEKLFF.

The V and J genes are TRBV9 and TRBJ2-3; 7 positions match TRBD2. V dropped 3 bases and J dropped 2; count of bases not matched to a gene: 6. Germline loops: CDR1 SGDLS, CDR2 YYNGEE. The CDR3 has 15 amino acids. The CDR3: CASSAGTILTDTQYF. The CDR3 DNA follows: TGTGCCAGCAGCGCGGGGACTATCCTCACAGATACGCAGTATTTT.

The rearrangement uses TRBV28 and TRBJ1-4; D may be TRBD1 (5 bases). Germline loops: CDR1 MDHEN, CDR2 SYDVKM. The CDR3 spans 19 residues. Between the trimmed V and J ends, which lost 6 bases and 0 bases, there was a span of 23 bases. The CDR3 nucleotides read TGTGCCAGCAGCCACGGGGGGTACGGGGAGGGAGCAACTAATGAAAAACTGTTTTTT. Its protein is CASSHGGYGEGATNEKLFF.

J is TRBJ1-2 and V is TRBV4-2; 9 positions agree with TRBD1. Germline CDR1 and CDR2: LGHNA and YNFKEQ. J lost 3 bases, V lost 3 bases, and 11 bases had no gene match. CDR3 length: 17 amino acids. The CDR3 here is CASSQVGTGLSDYGYTF. The DNA of the CDR3 is TGTGCCAGCAGCCAGGTCGGGACAGGGCTGTCGGACTATGGCTACACCTTC.

J is TRBJ1-2 and V is TRBV7-9; 7 bases are shared with TRBD1. Germline V gene lookup returns CDR1 SEHNR and CDR2 FQNEAQ (reference sequence). The CDR3 covers 15 residues. V was clipped by 5 bases and J by 7 bases; unmatched bases: 13. The CDR3 region has the DNA TGTGCCAGCAGCCCTGCTACAGGGGATGGCCTTGGCTACACCTTC. This sequence encodes CASSPATGDGLGYTF.

This rearrangement joins TRBV24-1 to TRBJ2-7, with 10 bases identical to TRBD2. V shed 2 bases and J 4 bases; nucleotides not matched to a gene: 4. The CDR3 runs to 15 residues. Germline V gene data show CDR1 as KGHDR and CDR2 as SFDVKD. CDR3 nucleotide sequence: TGTGCCACCAGTGATTCGCGGGGACTAGCGTACGAGCAGTACTTC. Translating gives CATSDSRGLAYEQYF.

V is TRBV7-2 and J is TRBJ1-2, with D unclear. Germline values: CDR1 SGHTA, CDR2 FQGNSA. The CDR3 spans 10 residues. The ends were cut back, 4 bases at V and 6 bases at J, with 3 bases in the middle. The CDR3 is CASSSDGYTF. The CDR3 region has the DNA TGTGCCAGCAGCTCCGATGGCTACACCTTC.

The chain employs TRBV18 and TRBJ1-5, with D possibly being TRBD1 (5 bases). Germline V gives CDR1 KGHSH, CDR2 LQKENI. The CDR3 runs 16 residues. V was cut by 4 bases and J by 1 base, with 14 bases left in between. The CDR3 coding sequence is TGTGCCAGCTCACTTATGGGCGGGGGAAGCAATCAGCCCCAGCATTTT. It translates to CASSLMGGGSNQPQHF.

The chain combines TRBV6-6 with TRBJ1-2; D might be TRBD1 (5 bases). The length of the CDR3 is 13 residues. CDR1 MNHNY and CDR2 SVGAGI come from the germline V gene (reference sequence). V lost 4 bases, J lost 7 bases, and 13 bases lay in between. The CDR3 is CASSFRGEGGYTF. Here the CDR3 DNA reads TGTGCCAGCAGTTTCCGGGGGGAGGGTGGCTACACCTTC.

The V call is TRBV28, the J call TRBJ2-2; 7 positions agree with TRBD1. J was trimmed by 5 bases and V by 5 bases; bases with no gene match: 5. Germline V gives CDR1 MDHEN, CDR2 SYDVKM. This CDR3 comprises 14 residues. CDR3 nucleotides: TGTGCCAGCAGTCTAATACAGGGGACCGGGGAGCTGTTTTTT. Its protein is CASSLIQGTGELFF.

This chain links TRBV4-1 with TRBJ2-5; 12 bases fit TRBD2. Germline trimming cut 5 bases from V and 7 bases from J; bases unmatched to any gene: 8. CDR3 length: 15 amino acids. CDR1 and CDR2 (germline): MGHRA, YSYEKL. DNA for the CDR3: TGCGCCAGCAGCTTTCGACTAGCGGGAGAGGGGACCCAGTACTTC. It yields the protein CASSFRLAGEGTQYF.

This clone was observed a single time. The CDR3 DNA follows: TGTGCCAGTAGTGTAGGGGCGGGGGCTAACAATGAGCAGTTCTTC. It encodes CASSVGAGANNEQFF. This chain links TRBV19 with TRBJ2-1; possible D gene TRBD2, 7 bases. Germline V gene data show CDR1 as LNHDA and CDR2 as SQIVND (reference sequence). The CDR3 is 15 amino acids. V was pared by 5 bases and J by 5 bases, with 16 bases between.

The chain links TRBV24-1 to TRBJ2-3, with 10 bases fitting TRBD2. The germline CDR1 and CDR2 sequences are KGHDR and SFDVKD. The CDR3 has 16 amino acids. The ends lost 4 bases at V and 3 bases at J; junction bases unmatched: 6. DNA for the CDR3: TGTGCCACCAGTGACCCATCTAGCGGGGGTACAGATACGCAGTATTTT. Translation: CATSDPSSGGTDTQYF.

The rearrangement links TRBV3-1 (or the pseudogene TRBV3-2) to TRBJ2-7; a possible D gene is TRBD2 (7 bases). Trimming took 0 bases from V and 6 from J, leaving 9 bases between them. The CDR3 is 13 amino acids. The V gene's germline CDR1 is LGHDT and CDR2 YNNKEL (reference sequence). The CDR3 region is CASSQDRGAEQYF. CDR3 DNA: TGTGCCAGCAGCCAAGACCGGGGGGCCGAGCAGTACTTC.

J is TRBJ1-1 and V is TRBV6-5, with D maybe TRBD1 (5 bases). The CDR3 totals 15 residues. Germline loops: CDR1 MNHEY, CDR2 SVGAGI. Trimming stripped 3 bases from V and 2 bases from J, with 13 bases between. The CDR3 DNA follows: TGTGCCAGCAGTTATTCCCCCACAGGAAACACTGAAGCTTTCTTT. Translating it yields CASSYSPTGNTEAFF.

The CDR3 nucleotides are TGTGCCAGCACGCCACTAAGCTCCTACGAGCAGTACTTC. It is translated as CASTPLSSYEQYF. The rearrangement uses TRBV25-1 and TRBJ2-7; unclear D gene. The CDR3 covers 13 residues. V shed 7 bases and J shed 0 bases, with 10 bases lying between them. Per the germline V gene, CDR1 is MGHDK and CDR2 is SYGVNS.

The chain has TRBV18 and TRBJ1-2, with a tentative D call TRBD1 (6 bases). The V end lost 4 bases, the J end lost 5 bases, and 14 bases lay between the germline ends. Germline loops: CDR1 KGHSH, CDR2 LQKENI. There are 14 residues in the CDR3. The CDR3 DNA reads as TGTGCCAGCTCACGGGACACTCAAGATTATGGCTACACCTTC. Encoded protein: CASSRDTQDYGYTF.

The chain carries TRBV7-3 and TRBJ1-1; D gene unclear. The CDR3 has 15 residues. Germline V gene sequence: CDR1 SGHTA, CDR2 FQGTGA. The V and J ends lost 5 bases and 6 bases respectively, with 19 bases between them. CDR3: CASSRRSGSGAEAFF. In nucleotides, the CDR3 is TGTGCCAGCAGCCGCCGGTCGGGGTCGGGAGCTGAAGCTTTCTTT.

Here the CDR3 reads CASRWENREAFF. Written as DNA, the CDR3 is TGTGCCAGCAGATGGGAGAACCGTGAAGCTTTCTTT. The V gene is TRBV6-5, the J gene TRBJ1-1; D uncertain. The germline V gene encodes CDR1 MNHEY and CDR2 SVGAGI. There are 12 residues in the CDR3. The V end lost 6 bases, the J end lost 7 bases, and 12 bases lay between the germline ends.

The chain uses TRBV30 and TRBJ1-2, with 7 bases fitting TRBD1. Germline V gene data show CDR1 as GTSNPN and CDR2 as SVGIG (reference sequence). V was pared by 3 bases and J by 3 bases, with 4 bases of the junction left unmatched. There are 13 residues in the CDR3. The CDR3 bases are TGTGCCTGGAGCGGCCAGGGGGACTATGGCTACACCTTC. Translating it yields CAWSGQGDYGYTF.

The chain has TRBV30 and TRBJ1-4, with a tentative D call TRBD1 (5 bases). This CDR3 comprises 14 residues. Between the trimmed V and J ends, which lost 2 bases and 8 bases, there was a span of 15 bases. CDR1 and CDR2 from the germline V gene are GTSNPN and SVGIG (reference sequence). The CDR3 region is CAWSTYSGREKLFF. The CDR3 DNA is TGTGCCTGGAGTACGTACTCAGGGCGCGAAAAACTGTTTTTT.

This clone has a handful of counts. The chain joins TRBV7-9 to TRBJ2-2; 10 bases map to TRBD1. The germline CDR1 and CDR2 sequences are SEHNR and FQNEAQ (reference sequence). The CDR3 spans 14 residues. Trimming removed 4 bases from V and 5 bases from J; junction bases left unmatched: 1. DNA of the CDR3: TGTGCCAGCAGCTGGACAGGGGGGACCGGGGAGCTGTTTTTT. Translating it yields CASSWTGGTGELFF.

Within the sample, this clone is medium-sized (0.01 to 0.1%). The chain carries TRBV3-1 (or the pseudogene TRBV3-2) and TRBJ2-2, with 8 bases identical to TRBD2. V was clipped by 1 base and J by 5 bases; unmatched bases: 6. Per germline, CDR1 LGHDT and CDR2 YNNKEL (reference sequence). The CDR3 covers 16 residues. DNA for the CDR3: TGTGCCAGCAGCCAAGCTCTGAGCGGGAGTACCGGGGAGCTGTTTTTT. Protein: CASSQALSGSTGELFF.

This clone has a handful of counts. Other nucleotide sequences from this sample produce the same CDR3. This chain connects TRBV19 to TRBJ2-2, with 13 bases matching TRBD2. This CDR3 has 15 amino acids. Germline V CDR1 and CDR2: LNHDA, SQIVND (reference sequence). With V trimmed by 9 bases and J by 2 bases, 3 bases remained unmatched. The CDR3 nucleotides read TGTGCCAGCCGGGGACTAGCGGGAAACACCGGGGAGCTGTTTTTT. Translating it yields CASRGLAGNTGELFF.

The count of this clone is one. This chain uses TRBV11-2 with TRBJ2-5, with D unclear. CDR1 SGHAT and CDR2 FQNNGV come from the germline V gene. The CDR3 extends over 12 amino acids. V lost 5 bases and J 5 bases, leaving 9 bases between the germline ends. The CDR3 nucleotides are TGTGCCAGCAGCCCCTTGCAGGAGACCCAGTACTTC. Protein sequence: CASSPLQETQYF.

This rearrangement joins TRBV27 to TRBJ2-5; TRBD2 agrees at 9 bases. There are 14 residues in the CDR3. Germline lookup yields CDR1 MNHEY and CDR2 SMNVEV (reference sequence). The V gene end was trimmed by 11 bases and the J gene end by 2 bases; junction bases not matched to a gene: 9. The DNA of the CDR3 is TGTGCCTGCGGGAGGGCAGGGGCTCAAGAGACCCAGTACTTC. This sequence encodes CACGRAGAQETQYF.